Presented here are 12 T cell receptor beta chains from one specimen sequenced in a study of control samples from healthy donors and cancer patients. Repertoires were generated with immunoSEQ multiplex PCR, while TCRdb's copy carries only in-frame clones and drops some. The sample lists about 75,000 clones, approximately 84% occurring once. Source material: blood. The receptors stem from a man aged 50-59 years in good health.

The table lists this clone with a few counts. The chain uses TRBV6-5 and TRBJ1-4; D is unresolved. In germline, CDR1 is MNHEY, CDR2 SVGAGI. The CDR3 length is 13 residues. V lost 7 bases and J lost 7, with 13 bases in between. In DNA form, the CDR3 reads TGTGCCAGCAAGCTCGTCGTTAGTGAAAAACTGTTTTTT. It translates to CASKLVVSEKLFF.

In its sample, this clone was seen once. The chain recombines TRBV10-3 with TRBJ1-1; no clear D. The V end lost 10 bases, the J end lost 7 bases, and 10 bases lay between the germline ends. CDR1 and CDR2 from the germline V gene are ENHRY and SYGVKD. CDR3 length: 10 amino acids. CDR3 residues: CATREDEAFF. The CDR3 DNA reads TGTGCCACAAGGGAGGATGAAGCTTTCTTT.

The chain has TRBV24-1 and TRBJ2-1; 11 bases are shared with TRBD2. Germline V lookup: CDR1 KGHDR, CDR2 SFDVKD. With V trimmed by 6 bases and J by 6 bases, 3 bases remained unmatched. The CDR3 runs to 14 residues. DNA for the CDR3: TGTGCCACCAGTCCCCTAGCGGGAGGCAATGAGCAGTTCTTC. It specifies CATSPLAGGNEQFF.

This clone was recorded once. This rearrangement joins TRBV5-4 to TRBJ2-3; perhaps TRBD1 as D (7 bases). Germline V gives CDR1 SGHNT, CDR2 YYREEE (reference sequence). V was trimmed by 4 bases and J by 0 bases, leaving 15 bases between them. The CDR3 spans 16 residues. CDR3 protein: CASSPVTGTSTDTQYF. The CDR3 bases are TGTGCCAGCAGCCCCGTGACAGGGACTAGCACAGATACGCAGTATTTT. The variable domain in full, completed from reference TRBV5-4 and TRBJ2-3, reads ETGVTQSPTHLIKTRGQQVTLRCSSQSGHNTVSWYQQALGQGPQFIFQYYREEENGRGNFPPRFSGLQFPNYSSELNVNALELDDSALYLCASSPVTGTSTDTQYFGPGTRLTVL.

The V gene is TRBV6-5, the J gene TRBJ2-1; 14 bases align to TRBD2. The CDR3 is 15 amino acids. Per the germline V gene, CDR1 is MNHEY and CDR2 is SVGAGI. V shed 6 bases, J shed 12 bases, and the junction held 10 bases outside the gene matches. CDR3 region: CASSRPGLAGERQFF. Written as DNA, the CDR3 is TGTGCCAGCAGCAGACCGGGACTAGCGGGAGAGCGGCAGTTCTTC.

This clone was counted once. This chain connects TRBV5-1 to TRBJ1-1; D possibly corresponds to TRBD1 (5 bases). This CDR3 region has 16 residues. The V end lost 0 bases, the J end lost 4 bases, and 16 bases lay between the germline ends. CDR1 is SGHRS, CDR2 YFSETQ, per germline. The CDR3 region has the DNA TGCGCCAGCAGCTTGGGCTCCGGGGGGGGACCCACTGAAGCTTTCTTT. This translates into CASSLGSGGGPTEAFF.

The CDR3 coding sequence is TGTGCCAGCAGCTGGGACGGAAACCTGGCTGGAAACACCATATATTTT. This encodes CASSWDGNLAGNTIYF. This chain connects TRBV5-6 to TRBJ1-3; possibly TRBD1 for D (5 bases). The CDR3 runs to 16 residues. V lost 3 bases to trimming and J lost 2 bases, with 15 bases between them. CDR1 and CDR2 (germline): SGHDT, YYEEEE.

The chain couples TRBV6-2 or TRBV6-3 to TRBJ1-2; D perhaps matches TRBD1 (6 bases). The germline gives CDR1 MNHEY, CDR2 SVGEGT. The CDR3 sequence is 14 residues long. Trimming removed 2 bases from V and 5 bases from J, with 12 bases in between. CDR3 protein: CASSYVGGRYGYTF. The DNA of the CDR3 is TGTGCCAGCAGTTACGTCGGGGGGCGTTATGGCTACACCTTC.

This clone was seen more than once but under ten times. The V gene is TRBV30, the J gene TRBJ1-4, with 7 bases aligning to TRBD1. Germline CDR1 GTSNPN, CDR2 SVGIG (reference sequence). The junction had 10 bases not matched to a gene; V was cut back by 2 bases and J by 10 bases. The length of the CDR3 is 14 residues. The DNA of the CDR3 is TGTGCCTGGAGTTTTAACAGGGGCGCGGGAAAACTGTTTTTT. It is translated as CAWSFNRGAGKLFF.

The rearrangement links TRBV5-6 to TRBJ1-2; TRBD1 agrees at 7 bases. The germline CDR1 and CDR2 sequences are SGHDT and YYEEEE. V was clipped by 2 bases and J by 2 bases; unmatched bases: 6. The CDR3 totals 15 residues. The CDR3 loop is CASSLVRGHNYGYTF. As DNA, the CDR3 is TGTGCCAGCAGCTTAGTGAGGGGGCACAACTATGGCTACACCTTC.

The CDR3 sequence is CASSQIEAGRGEQFF. The CDR3 coding sequence is TGTGCCAGCAGCCAAATTGAAGCGGGACGTGGTGAGCAGTTCTTC. The V gene is TRBV14, the J gene TRBJ2-1; 7 nucleotides line up with TRBD2. This CDR3 is 15 amino acids long. Trimming removed 2 bases from V and 9 bases from J; junction bases left unmatched: 10. The germline V gene encodes CDR1 SGHDN and CDR2 FVKESK. The full variable domain, completed using reference TRBV14 and TRBJ2-1, is EAGVTQFPSHSVIEKGQTVTLRCDPISGHDNLYWYRRVMGKEIKFLLHFVKESKQDESGMPNNRFLAERTGGTYSTLKVQPAELEDSGVYFCASSQIEAGRGEQFFGPGTRLTVL.

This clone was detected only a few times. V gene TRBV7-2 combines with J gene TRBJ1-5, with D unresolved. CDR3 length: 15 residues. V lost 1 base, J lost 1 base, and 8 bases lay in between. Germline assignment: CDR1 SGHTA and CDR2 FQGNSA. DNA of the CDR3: TGTGCCAGCAGCTTAGGGCCGCTGAGCAATCAGCCCCAGCATTTT. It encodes CASSLGPLSNQPQHF.